One T cell receptor beta chain is described in this entry. Its antigen is not yet known. No clone much larger than this one lies a single base away; base qualities are absent. These data belong to a study of PD-L1 blockade in urothelial cancer (dated by TCRdb to the late 2010s). Notes on the research overall: Every patient began therapy in the mid-2010s and was given atezolizumab 1,200 mg intravenously every 3 weeks. Approximately 30 patients had pretreatment blood TCR-seq, around 25 had at least one posttreatment blood collection, and around 25 had tumor TCR-seq. Whole exome sequencing and RNA sequencing of pretreatment tumors were performed alongside TCR sequencing in the same patients. Patients had an ECOG performance status of 0 or 1 and had received between 0 and 3 prior chemotherapy regimens. About nine tenths of the roughly 29 patients were identified as males with urothelial cancer of bladder origin, and a prior smoking history was reported by 18 of 29 patients. Blood samples gave a median of 141,255 T cells and some 83,000 unique TCRs, with a median clonality of approximately 0.08. Nine or ten patients reached durable clinical benefit, while 15 to 20 patients did not. Pretreatment tumor samples, along with matched peripheral blood serially collected before and after atezolizumab treatment, were subjected to TCR sequencing. Blood samples were analyzed 3 weeks after the start of treatment (second dose) and 6 weeks after the start of treatment. Progression-free survival longer than 6 months counted as durable clinical benefit, and TCR features were additionally tested against both progression-free and overall survival. An exploratory multi-omic analysis was conducted of the somatic, immune and clinical correlates of response to PD-L1 blockade with atezolizumab in urothelial cancer. The research as a whole found: Greater expansion of tumor-associated TCR clones in peripheral blood 3 weeks after the start of treatment was observed in patients with durable benefit (n of about 20, p = 0.022). Because the sample size was small (n ≈ 28) and many of the analyses were exploratory, the results are meant to be hypothesis-generating. A pretreatment peripheral blood TCR clonality below the median was linked to improved progression-free and overall survival.

The intended sense of this specimen's time point label: pretreatment peripheral blood. A total of approximately 27 patients with locally advanced or metastatic urothelial carcinoma, treated at Memorial Sloan Kettering on a trial protocol, made up the cohort. Peripheral blood mononuclear cells were collected from each patient pretreatment and during treatment, giving between 1 and 8 total time points per patient. The Qiagen DNeasy Blood extraction kit was used to purify genomic DNA from total PBMCs and tumor samples. PBMCs were collected pretreatment and during treatment, and were isolated and stored as previously described. Synthetic TCR analog templates were spiked into each PCR to estimate absolute template abundance from read counts. The immunoSEQ assay was used to amplify TCRbeta CDR3 regions from genomic DNA with bias-controlled V and J gene primers. Rearranged TCRbeta segments were sequenced at approximately 20X coverage. Per the authors' processing: Sequencing errors were corrected by clustering and CDR3s were annotated against IMGT to assign V, D and J genes. Out-of-frame and stop-codon sequences were excluded, and only productive TCRbeta rearrangements were used in downstream analyses. Clonality was computed as one minus Shannon entropy normalized by the log of the number of unique productive sequences. Clones differing between time points or between blood and tumor were identified using Fisher's exact test with Benjamini-Hochberg correction, with an adjusted p below 0.01 applied as the threshold. TCRdb stores this immuneACCESS table with in-frame sequences only. Part of the clones is absent; in the studies checked, under half of the shortfall reflects unresolved V genes, and no reason is known for the rest. V, J and clone size were drawn from that table, and D and trimming were deduced from the DNA. For this sample the table gives about 50,000 clones, of which around 74% were detected only once. The top ten clonotypes cover around 9.3% of the sample.

The CDR3, cysteine through phenylalanine, is 16 amino acids long. Here the CDR3 DNA is all that survives: 48 bases in frame from base 1. The germline V gene gives CDR1 as MDHEN and CDR2 as SYDVKM. Germline trimming: 1 base from V, 5 bases from J; junction bases outside gene matches: 6. The clonotype was recovered from a man aged 65 to 85 with urothelial cancer. The material sequenced was PBMCs, taken around atezolizumab (anti-PD-L1) treatment. The V gene is TRBV28 and the J gene is TRBJ2-5; TRBD2 fits 11 bases in the junction. The CDR3 here reads CASSLYTSGSSETQYF. The DNA reads TGTGCCAGCAGTTTATATACTAGCGGGAGTAGCGAGACCCAGTACTTC.